The following is a TCR beta chain sequence with its context. PCR employed 60 Vbeta and 13 Jbeta primers. Under the authors' procedure: Later reanalysis found about 80 million unique TCR beta chains, 10 million to 12 million of them shared. TCRdb's table, derived via immunoSEQ multiplex PCR, lists solely in-frame clones and lacks some. V and J calls and clone size are copied from that table; D and trimming were computed from the DNA. The table records some 130,000 clones, around 80% of them present only once. The data were obtained in a study of cytomegalovirus exposure and HLA in healthy donors. As for the study in general: A preliminary data release comprised 80 million to 95 million unique TCRs obtained from HLA-typed donors.

This receptor was obtained from a boy younger than 10 in good health and CMV-seronegative. Source material: PBMCs.

Written as DNA, the CDR3 is TGTGCCAGCAGTTTAACCCCGGCGGGAGGTTACAATGAGCAGTTCTTC. Its protein is CASSLTPAGGYNEQFF. This rearrangement joins TRBV27 to TRBJ2-1; the match to TRBD2 covers 8 bases. The germline gives CDR1 MNHEY, CDR2 SMNVEV (reference sequence). The CDR3 consists of 16 residues. The J segment lost 4 bases and the V segment lost 2 bases, leaving 7 bases of the junction unmatched.